Listed here are 2 T cell receptor beta chains from one sample, sequenced in a study of cytomegalovirus exposure and HLA in healthy donors. Assay: immunoSEQ multiplex PCR; the TCRdb copy retains only in-frame clones and omits some. The data show some 140,000 clones, roughly 86% seen once. Specimen: PBMCs. The receptors come from a human donor in good health.

This chain links TRBV27 with TRBJ2-7; a possible D gene is TRBD1 (5 bases). The CDR3 is 15 residues long. Germline V CDR1 and CDR2: MNHEY, SMNVEV (reference sequence). The germline V and J ends were trimmed by 7 bases and 3 bases, with 19 bases remaining between them. Here the CDR3 reads CASKSGASLDYEQYF. The CDR3 region has the DNA TGTGCCAGCAAAAGTGGGGCGAGTCTAGACTACGAGCAGTACTTC.

V and J are TRBV6-6 and TRBJ1-1; D perhaps matches TRBD1 (6 bases). This CDR3 region has 15 residues. V was cut by 5 bases and J by 1 base, with 14 bases left in between. Germline V gene lookup returns CDR1 MNHNY and CDR2 SVGAGI (reference sequence). CDR3 region: CASSKKDRPNTEAFF. The CDR3 DNA follows: TGTGCCAGCAGTAAAAAGGACAGACCGAACACTGAAGCTTTCTTT.